The clone carrying this TCR beta chain was detected a few times. The antigen remains undetermined. These data belong to a study of glioma-infiltrating T cells. Study results and caveats: A blood CDR3 motif signature was depleted in highly divergent patients.

CDR3 size: 15 residues. Germline values: CDR1 LGHNA, CDR2 YNFKEQ. V lost 1 base to trimming and J lost 6 bases; unmatched junction nucleotides: 1. TCR alpha and beta CDR3 regions were amplified from RNA using iRepertoire nested multiplex PCR. TCRdb ran MiXCR on the multiplex PCR reads and lists one entry per CDR3 protein. The repertoire holds fewer than 500,000 distinct CDR3 sequences, with about two fifths as singletons. The chain couples TRBV4-2 to TRBJ2-1, with 12 bases identical to TRBD2. This receptor was taken from a human donor with low-grade glioma or glioblastoma, undergoing nonglioma brain surgery, or in good health (not recorded which). Sequenced material: glioma tissue, nonneoplastic brain tissue, or PBMCs (not recorded which). CDR3 in amino acids: CASSQGTSGTNEQFF. In DNA form, the CDR3 reads TGTGCCAGCAGCCAAGGGACTAGCGGGACCAATGAGCAGTTCTTC.